This passage covers 6 T cell receptor beta chains from one sample sequenced in a study of multiple sclerosis patients with progressive multifocal leukoencephalopathy. Libraries were prepared by immunoSEQ multiplex PCR; TCRdb keeps only in-frame clonotypes and omits some of them. The sample carries 25,000 to 35,000 clones, less than 90% recorded once. Time point denoted: time of PML onset. The material sequenced was PBMCs, taken from a patient treated with natalizumab. The receptor source for this set is a human donor with progressive multifocal leukoencephalopathy.

The rearrangement uses TRBV9 and TRBJ2-1; a weak D match, TRBD2 (5 bases). The V end was cut by 0 bases, the J end by 4 bases, with 11 bases between. The CDR3 contains 15 residues. The germline gives CDR1 SGDLS, CDR2 YYNGEE. CDR3 protein: CASSVAGEAYNEQFF. For the CDR3, the DNA is TGTGCCAGCAGCGTAGCCGGGGAAGCTTACAATGAGCAGTTCTTC.

Written as DNA, the CDR3 is TGTGCCATCAGCCAACAATTGGACAGGGGAGGGAACGGACTGTTTTTT. Translation: CAISQQLDRGGNGLFF. The chain recombines TRBV10-3 with TRBJ1-4, with 9 bases identical to TRBD1. Germline CDR1 is ENHRY and CDR2 is SYGVKD. The CDR3 has 16 amino acids. V lost 6 bases and J lost 13; bases outside the gene matches: 18.

The J gene is TRBJ2-7, the V gene TRBV7-2, with 7 bases fitting TRBD1. The V segment lost 2 bases and the J segment 4 bases; nucleotides outside the gene matches: 5. The germline V gene has CDR1 SGHTA and CDR2 FQGNSA. The CDR3 is made up of 14 amino acids. CDR3 bases: TGTGCCAGCAGCTTATACAGGGGTGGTTACGAGCAGTACTTC. Amino acids: CASSLYRGGYEQYF.

With regard to this clone: Other DNA sequences in this specimen translate into the identical CDR3. V gene TRBV19 combines with J gene TRBJ1-2; 9 nucleotides align to TRBD1. Germline V gives CDR1 LNHDA, CDR2 SQIVND (reference sequence). This CDR3 region has 13 residues. V dropped 4 bases and J dropped 6; count of bases not matched to a gene: 3. The chain's CDR3 is CASSRGQGNGYTF. The CDR3 DNA is TGTGCCAGTAGTAGGGGACAGGGAAATGGCTACACCTTC.

The gene calls are TRBV4-1 and TRBJ2-5; no clear D. Germline V gene data show CDR1 as MGHRA and CDR2 as YSYEKL. The CDR3 consists of 13 residues. The V and J ends lost 0 bases and 9 bases respectively, with 11 bases between them. CDR3 amino acids: CASSQELRSSQYF. The DNA for the CDR3 is TGCGCCAGCAGCCAAGAGCTCCGAAGCTCCCAGTACTTC.

V usage is TRBV5-1 and J usage is TRBJ1-2; D ambiguous. V lost 4 bases, J lost 0 bases, and 13 bases lay in between. This CDR3 has 15 residues. Per the germline V gene, CDR1 is SGHRS and CDR2 is YFSETQ. The CDR3 DNA reads as TGCGCCAGCAGCCCGACGGGGTCGGCTAACTATGGCTACACCTTC. It specifies CASSPTGSANYGYTF. Complete variable domain (other parts from reference TRBV5-1 and TRBJ1-2): KAGVTQTPRYLIKTRGQQVTLSCSPISGHRSVSWYQQTPGQGLQFLFEYFSETQRNKGNFPGRFSGRQFSNSRSEMNVSTLELGDSALYLCASSPTGSANYGYTFGSGTRLTVV.